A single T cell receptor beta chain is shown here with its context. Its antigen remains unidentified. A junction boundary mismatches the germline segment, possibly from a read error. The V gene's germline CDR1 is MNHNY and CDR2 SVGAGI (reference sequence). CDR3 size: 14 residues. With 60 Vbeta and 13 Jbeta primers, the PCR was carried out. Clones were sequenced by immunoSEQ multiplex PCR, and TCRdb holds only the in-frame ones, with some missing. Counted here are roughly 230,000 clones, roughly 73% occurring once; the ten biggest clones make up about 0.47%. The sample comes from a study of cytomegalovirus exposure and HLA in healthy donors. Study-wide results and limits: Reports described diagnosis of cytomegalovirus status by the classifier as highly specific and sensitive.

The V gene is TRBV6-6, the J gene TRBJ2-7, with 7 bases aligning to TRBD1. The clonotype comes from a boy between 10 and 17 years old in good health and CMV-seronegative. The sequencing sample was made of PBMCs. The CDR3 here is CASSYSGGSYEQCF. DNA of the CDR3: TGTGCCAGCAGTTACTCAGGGGGCTCCTACGAGCAGTGCTTC.